This T cell receptor beta chain was retrieved from a study of T cells in Graves' hyperthyroidism and ophthalmopathy (dated by TCRdb to 2018 to 2020). Context from the whole study: Peripheral blood was collected at initial diagnosis, before any treatment. To identify distinguishing TCR V-J signatures, a discovery cohort of about a hundred patients was used, comprising 40 to 45 with Graves' ophthalmopathy and some 60 with stable Graves' hyperthyroidism. Prospective prediction of ophthalmopathy was tested in an independent validation cohort of fewer than 20 hyperthyroidism patients and around 16 patients who later progressed to ophthalmopathy. The 90 to 100 discovery patients were randomly divided into training and test sets at a 7:3 ratio. Thyroid tissue and blood T-cell repertoires from several Graves' hyperthyroidism patients were also compared in the study. Once sampling was done, hyperthyroidism patients were given methimazole at a starting dose of 30 mg daily, whereas ophthalmopathy patients were given high-dose intravenous methylprednisolone. According to the paper, TCR Vbeta CDR3 sequencing was carried out on roughly 130 peripheral blood samples, which came from 40 to 45 ophthalmopathy, roughly 75 hyperthyroidism and roughly 17 progressor patients.

This clonotype was recorded many times. Its antigen remains unidentified. Base quality data are lacking; no much larger clone is found one base away. Study-level results and caveats: Ophthalmopathy was separated from stable hyperthyroidism by a 13 V-J signature model, with approximately 89% sensitivity and about 81% specificity obtained in cross-validation and 80%/75% obtained in testing. In validation, the model predicted progression to ophthalmopathy with over 65% sensitivity and over 72% specificity, a median of roughly seven months before onset. Sample size was not statistically predetermined, and blinding of investigators to group allocation was not performed. Most expanded thyroid clonotypes (frequency above 0.001) were also detected in blood, a finding suggesting that blood repertoires may reflect thyroid immune responses.

V is shortened by 9 bases, J by 1 base, and the region joining them spans 16 bases. CDR1 is given as ENHRY and CDR2 as SYGVKD, both from the germline V gene. CDR3 length: 15 amino acids, cysteine to phenylalanine. CDR3 DNA is the only sequence kept; it has 45 bases, read in frame from the first base. A patient counted as having stable Graves' hyperthyroidism if no progression to ophthalmopathy occurred over 18 months of follow-up. Hyperthyroidism patients were newly diagnosed, had a disease duration of under 2 months, and were aged 18 to 65 years. The study excluded patients with uncontrolled infections, other autoimmune diseases, pregnancy or lactation. Diagnoses were based on clinical symptoms, serum thyroxine and TRAb, thyroid ultrasound and orbital computed tomography. PBMCs were isolated from about 9.2 ml of fresh peripheral blood by Ficoll-Paque density gradient centrifugation. Total RNA was extracted with Trizol reagent, and quality was checked on an Agilent 2100 Bioanalyzer.

The TCR beta CDR3 regions were amplified from the RNA transcripts. For the first round of RT-PCR on the TCR CDR3, the HTBI primer set was used together with the Qiagen OneStep RT-PCR kit. Libraries were constructed in a second round of multiplex PCR, after which size selection and purification were performed. Libraries were sequenced paired-end with 100 bp reads on an Illumina HiSeq2000. The original methods were these. SOAPnuke was used to process the raw data, with reads discarded if the reads contained adapters or uncalled bases, had a mean Phred below 15, or lacked an exact constant-primer or identifier match. COPE v1.2.5 was used to merge high-quality paired reads, and clonotypes were defined as unique nucleotide sequences. Clonotypes were aligned to IMGT TRBV, TRBD and TRBJ reference segments using MiTCR v1.1. Analysis was restricted to V-J combinations with a frequency above 0.0001, which covered 98% to 99.2% of repertoires. A TCS score was defined as the ratio of F50 (clonal expansion) to E x V (chaos), with BLOSUM62-based TCRdist applied between CDR3 peptides within each V-J. Welch's t-statistics and random forest reduced roughly 540 V-J features to roughly 13, which were used in a naive Bayes classifier (R e1071). TCRdb reworked the public reads: Q25 trimming with fastp, MiXCR clone assembly, productive beta chains retained. Each record represents a unique CDR3 protein, reported with the most common genes and DNA among its rows. TCRdb, not the original authors, processed these V and J calls. For this sample the table gives approximately 520,000 distinct CDR3 sequences, of which around 20% were detected only once. Approximately 25% of the sample belongs to the ten largest clones.

The sequencing input was blood. The chain links TRBV10-3 with TRBJ1-3; TRBD1 is a weak D gene call, 6 bases matching. The clonotype was recovered from a man between 18 and 35 years old with Graves' hyperthyroidism. The sequence in DNA is TGTGCCATTTGGGGGAGGGGGGTATCTGGAAACACCATATATTTT. Its coded protein is CAIWGRGVSGNTIYF.